These T cell receptor beta chains were read from a single sample in a study of blood T cell repertoires in COVID-19. TCRdb's table, derived via immunoSEQ multiplex PCR, lists solely in-frame clones and lacks some. The sample carries about 36,000 clones, over 65% recorded once. The sample consisted of peripheral blood. The source is a man between 65 and 80 years old with acute or convalescent COVID-19. The CDR3 runs from the conserved cysteine through the conserved F or W. A D gene is named only where the DNA matches it firmly. Clone size appears in some rows only: once, few, many, or a class for an expanded clone.

v_gene: TRBV4-3; j_gene: TRBJ1-3; d_gene: -; abundance: -; CDR3aa: CASSQAVSSGNTIYF; CDR3nt: TGCGCCAGCAGCCAAGCTGTGAGCTCTGGAAACACCATATATTTT
v_gene: TRBV21-1; j_gene: TRBJ2-3; d_gene: -; abundance: -; CDR3aa: CASSKGPPQSTDTQYF; CDR3nt: TGTGCCAGCAGCAAAGGTCCCCCCCAGAGCACAGATACGCAGTATTTT
v_gene: TRBV6-2/TRBV6-3; j_gene: TRBJ2-3; d_gene: -; abundance: -; CDR3aa: CASSYLRGRDTQYF; CDR3nt: TGTGCCAGCAGTTATCTCCGGGGTCGGGATACGCAGTATTTT
v_gene: TRBV2; j_gene: TRBJ2-2; d_gene: TRBD2; abundance: -; CDR3aa: CASSTLAEVTGELFF; CDR3nt: TGTGCCAGCAGTACACTAGCGGAGGTCACCGGGGAGCTGTTTTTT
v_gene: TRBV7-2; j_gene: TRBJ2-7; d_gene: -; abundance: -; CDR3aa: CASSPSGLSSYEQYF; CDR3nt: TGTGCCAGCAGCCCGAGCGGGTTGAGCTCCTACGAGCAGTACTTC
v_gene: TRBV18; j_gene: TRBJ1-1; d_gene: -; abundance: -; CDR3aa: CASSGQRDTEAFF; CDR3nt: TGTGCCAGCTCCGGACAGAGGGACACTGAAGCTTTCTTT
v_gene: TRBV3-1/TRBV3-2; j_gene: TRBJ2-1; d_gene: TRBD2; abundance: -; CDR3aa: CASSHDGGAYNEQFF; CDR3nt: TGTGCCAGCAGCCACGACGGGGGGGCCTACAATGAGCAGTTCTTC
v_gene: TRBV11-2; j_gene: TRBJ2-1; d_gene: -; abundance: -; CDR3aa: CASSPRDGQWGNEQFF; CDR3nt: TGTGCCAGCAGCCCCCGGGACGGACAGTGGGGGAATGAGCAGTTCTTC
v_gene: TRBV6-2/TRBV6-3; j_gene: TRBJ2-1; d_gene: -; abundance: -; CDR3aa: CASSYVQLYNEQFF; CDR3nt: TGTGCCAGCAGTTATGTACAGCTTTACAATGAGCAGTTCTTC
v_gene: TRBV7-2; j_gene: TRBJ2-2; d_gene: -; abundance: -; CDR3aa: CASSSQGKGGELFF; CDR3nt: TGTGCCAGCAGCTCCCAGGGAAAGGGCGGGGAGCTGTTTTTT
v_gene: TRBV9; j_gene: TRBJ2-3; d_gene: -; abundance: few; CDR3aa: CASSVAGGITDTQYF; CDR3nt: TGTGCCAGCAGCGTAGCCGGCGGGATAACAGATACGCAGTATTTT
v_gene: TRBV24-1; j_gene: TRBJ2-2; d_gene: TRBD1; abundance: -; CDR3aa: CATSDLPGQVTGELFF; CDR3nt: TGTGCCACCAGTGATTTGCCGGGACAGGTAACCGGGGAGCTGTTTTTT
v_gene: TRBV5-4; j_gene: TRBJ2-5; d_gene: TRBD2; abundance: once; CDR3aa: CASTTRGGVVGETQYF; CDR3nt: TGTGCCAGCACCACCCGGGGAGGGGTAGTAGGAGAGACCCAGTACTTC
v_gene: TRBV7-9; j_gene: TRBJ2-7; d_gene: -; abundance: -; CDR3aa: CASSLGGVYEQYF; CDR3nt: TGTGCCAGCAGCTTAGGAGGTGTCTACGAGCAGTACTTC
v_gene: TRBV30; j_gene: TRBJ1-4; d_gene: TRBD1; abundance: -; CDR3aa: CAWSQITPGQGDQKLFF; CDR3nt: TGTGCCTGGAGTCAAATAACGCCGGGACAGGGGGACCAAAAACTGTTTTTT
v_gene: TRBV11-2; j_gene: TRBJ1-3; d_gene: -; abundance: -; CDR3aa: CASSLDTRNTIYF; CDR3nt: TGTGCCAGCAGCTTAGATACGCGGAACACCATATATTTT
v_gene: TRBV11-2; j_gene: TRBJ1-2; d_gene: TRBD1; abundance: -; CDR3aa: CASSTSTGQGRANYGYTF; CDR3nt: TGTGCCAGCAGCACATCTACGGGACAGGGGCGTGCTAACTATGGCTACACCTTC
v_gene: TRBV11-3; j_gene: TRBJ1-1; d_gene: TRBD1; abundance: -; CDR3aa: CASSLAFDRGRGTEAFF; CDR3nt: TGTGCCAGCAGCTTAGCTTTTGACAGGGGGCGCGGAACTGAAGCTTTCTTT
v_gene: TRBV6-6; j_gene: TRBJ1-5; d_gene: TRBD1; abundance: -; CDR3aa: CASRQGFQPQHF; CDR3nt: TGTGCCAGCAGACAGGGGTTCCAGCCCCAGCATTTT
v_gene: TRBV29-1; j_gene: TRBJ2-7; d_gene: -; abundance: -; CDR3aa: CSSLTRLGGEQYF; CDR3nt: TGCAGCTCCTTAACTCGGCTCGGCGGCGAGCAGTACTTC
v_gene: TRBV14; j_gene: TRBJ2-7; d_gene: TRBD1; abundance: -; CDR3aa: CASSQVFGQGSYEQYF; CDR3nt: TGTGCCAGCAGCCAAGTTTTCGGACAGGGCTCCTACGAGCAGTACTTC
v_gene: TRBV5-1; j_gene: TRBJ2-5; d_gene: TRBD1; abundance: -; CDR3aa: CASRHRTGGEGLETQYF; CDR3nt: TGCGCCAGCAGGCATAGGACAGGGGGAGAAGGTTTAGAGACCCAGTACTTC
v_gene: TRBV6-5; j_gene: TRBJ2-1; d_gene: TRBD1; abundance: -; CDR3aa: CASSYSGTGLNEQFF; CDR3nt: TGTGCCAGCAGTTACTCCGGGACAGGGCTCAATGAGCAGTTCTTC
v_gene: TRBV9; j_gene: TRBJ2-7; d_gene: TRBD1; abundance: -; CDR3aa: CASNTGTGSYEQYF; CDR3nt: TGTGCCAGCAATACGGGGACAGGGAGCTACGAGCAGTACTTC
v_gene: TRBV18; j_gene: TRBJ2-6; d_gene: TRBD1; abundance: -; CDR3aa: CASSPPGQGAAGANVLTF; CDR3nt: TGTGCCAGCTCACCGCCGGGACAGGGCGCAGCTGGGGCCAACGTCCTGACTTTC
v_gene: TRBV15; j_gene: TRBJ1-1; d_gene: -; abundance: -; CDR3aa: CATSRGRGGNTEAFF; CDR3nt: TGTGCCACCAGCAGAGGACGGGGGGGAAACACTGAAGCTTTCTTT
v_gene: TRBV3-1/TRBV3-2; j_gene: TRBJ2-3; d_gene: TRBD2; abundance: -; CDR3aa: CASSQEGGTDTQYF; CDR3nt: TGTGCCAGCAGCCAAGAGGGAGGGACAGATACGCAGTATTTT
v_gene: TRBV19; j_gene: TRBJ1-5; d_gene: -; abundance: -; CDR3aa: CASSLREGNQPQHF; CDR3nt: TGTGCCAGTAGTCTGAGAGAGGGCAATCAGCCCCAGCATTTT
v_gene: TRBV10-3; j_gene: TRBJ2-3; d_gene: TRBD2; abundance: -; CDR3aa: CAIRPGLAGDRTDTQYF; CDR3nt: TGTGCCATCAGACCGGGACTAGCGGGGGATCGCACAGATACGCAGTATTTT
v_gene: TRBV27; j_gene: TRBJ1-1; d_gene: -; abundance: -; CDR3aa: CASRTTGNTEAFF; CDR3nt: TGTGCCAGCAGGACCACAGGGAACACTGAAGCTTTCTTT
v_gene: TRBV19; j_gene: TRBJ2-6; d_gene: -; abundance: -; CDR3aa: CASSQGTGANVLTF; CDR3nt: TGTGCCAGTAGTCAGGGCACTGGGGCCAACGTCCTGACTTTC
v_gene: TRBV6-5; j_gene: TRBJ1-5; d_gene: -; abundance: -; CDR3aa: CASSPRKNQPQHF; CDR3nt: TGTGCCAGCAGTCCCAGAAAGAATCAGCCCCAGCATTTT
v_gene: TRBV24-1; j_gene: TRBJ1-3; d_gene: -; abundance: -; CDR3aa: CATSDPDSASGNTIYF; CDR3nt: TGTGCCACCAGTGACCCTGACAGTGCCTCTGGAAACACCATATATTTT
v_gene: TRBV21-1; j_gene: TRBJ1-1; d_gene: -; abundance: few; CDR3aa: CASSKMRDSYTEAFF; CDR3nt: TGTGCCAGCAGCAAAATGCGGGACAGCTACACTGAAGCTTTCTTT
v_gene: TRBV6-5; j_gene: TRBJ1-1; d_gene: -; abundance: once; CDR3aa: CASSWLTGNTEAFF; CDR3nt: TGTGCCAGCAGTTGGCTAACAGGGAACACTGAAGCTTTCTTT
v_gene: TRBV5-5; j_gene: TRBJ1-6; d_gene: TRBD1; abundance: -; CDR3aa: CASSPQGGAYNSPLHF; CDR3nt: TGTGCCAGCAGCCCGCAGGGGGGAGCCTATAATTCACCCCTCCACTTT
v_gene: TRBV11-2; j_gene: TRBJ1-2; d_gene: TRBD1; abundance: -; CDR3aa: CASSSRRPGGDYGYTF; CDR3nt: TGTGCCAGCAGCTCGAGACGCCCAGGGGGTGACTATGGCTACACCTTC
v_gene: TRBV6-4; j_gene: TRBJ1-5; d_gene: -; abundance: -; CDR3aa: CASSSVHNQPQHF; CDR3nt: TGTGCCAGCAGTTCAGTCCACAATCAGCCCCAGCATTTT
v_gene: TRBV12-3/TRBV12-4; j_gene: TRBJ1-1; d_gene: -; abundance: -; CDR3aa: CASSFVRLTEAFF; CDR3nt: TGTGCCAGCAGTTTTGTCAGACTAACTGAAGCTTTCTTT
v_gene: TRBV7-9; j_gene: TRBJ2-3; d_gene: TRBD2; abundance: -; CDR3aa: CASSHRLAGGPGDTQYF; CDR3nt: TGTGCCAGCAGCCACCGACTAGCGGGAGGGCCGGGAGATACGCAGTATTTT
v_gene: TRBV18; j_gene: TRBJ1-5; d_gene: TRBD1; abundance: -; CDR3aa: CASSPDRVGNQPQHF; CDR3nt: TGTGCCAGCTCACCGGACAGGGTTGGCAATCAGCCCCAGCATTTT
v_gene: TRBV5-1; j_gene: TRBJ1-2; d_gene: -; abundance: -; CDR3aa: CASSLGGDLGYTF; CDR3nt: TGCGCCAGCAGCTTAGGGGGGGACCTCGGCTACACCTTC
v_gene: TRBV6-2/TRBV6-3; j_gene: TRBJ1-6; d_gene: TRBD1; abundance: -; CDR3aa: CASSPGTGSGNSPLHF; CDR3nt: TGTGCCAGCAGCCCTGGGACAGGGAGCGGTAATTCACCCCTCCACTTT
v_gene: TRBV3-1/TRBV3-2; j_gene: TRBJ2-7; d_gene: -; abundance: -; CDR3aa: CASSQGGFSYEQYF; CDR3nt: TGTGCCAGCAGCCAAGGTGGCTTCTCCTACGAGCAGTACTTC
v_gene: TRBV7-9; j_gene: TRBJ1-5; d_gene: -; abundance: -; CDR3aa: CASSQGHGNQPQHF; CDR3nt: TGTGCCAGCAGCCAGGGACACGGCAATCAGCCCCAGCATTTT
v_gene: TRBV15; j_gene: TRBJ2-2; d_gene: -; abundance: -; CDR3aa: CATSRDTGINTGELFF; CDR3nt: TGTGCCACCAGCAGAGATACAGGAATTAATACCGGGGAGCTGTTTTTT
v_gene: TRBV14; j_gene: TRBJ1-6; d_gene: TRBD1; abundance: -; CDR3aa: CASSQWGQGANNSPLHF; CDR3nt: TGTGCCAGCAGCCAATGGGGACAGGGGGCAAATAATTCACCCCTCCACTTT
v_gene: TRBV6-1; j_gene: TRBJ2-4; d_gene: -; abundance: -; CDR3aa: CASSEAGLVAGQYF; CDR3nt: TGTGCCAGCAGTGAAGCAGGACTCGTCGCGGGACAGTACTTC
v_gene: TRBV19; j_gene: TRBJ1-3; d_gene: -; abundance: -; CDR3aa: CASSLQEGSGNTIYF; CDR3nt: TGTGCCAGTAGCCTACAGGAGGGGTCTGGAAACACCATATATTTT
v_gene: TRBV30; j_gene: TRBJ1-2; d_gene: -; abundance: -; CDR3aa: CASSRGGNRYGYTF; CDR3nt: TGTGCCTCCTCCCGGGGGGGGAATAGGTATGGCTACACCTTC
v_gene: TRBV18; j_gene: TRBJ1-1; d_gene: -; abundance: -; CDR3aa: CASSPVSRNTEAFF; CDR3nt: TGTGCCAGCTCACCAGTATCCAGGAACACTGAAGCTTTCTTT
v_gene: TRBV5-1; j_gene: TRBJ1-1; d_gene: -; abundance: -; CDR3aa: CASSLVGQPKNTEAFF; CDR3nt: TGCGCCAGCAGCTTGGTAGGACAGCCGAAGAACACTGAAGCTTTCTTT
v_gene: TRBV7-4; j_gene: TRBJ2-1; d_gene: TRBD2; abundance: -; CDR3aa: CASSALPGLAGARGSYNEQFF; CDR3nt: TGTGCCAGCAGCGCCTTACCGGGACTAGCGGGAGCCCGGGGCTCCTACAATGAGCAGTTCTTC
v_gene: TRBV13; j_gene: TRBJ1-2; d_gene: -; abundance: -; CDR3aa: CASSLTLRGYTF; CDR3nt: TGTGCCAGCAGCCTCACGCTCCGGGGCTACACCTTC
v_gene: TRBV30; j_gene: TRBJ2-2; d_gene: -; abundance: -; CDR3aa: CAWSLGVTGELFF; CDR3nt: TGTGCCTGGAGCCTCGGGGTCACCGGGGAGCTGTTTTTT
v_gene: TRBV9; j_gene: TRBJ2-5; d_gene: -; abundance: -; CDR3aa: CASSPGPQETQYF; CDR3nt: TGTGCCAGCAGTCCCGGTCCTCAAGAGACCCAGTACTTC